The next 19 T cell receptor delta chains were all read from a single sample in a study of γδ T cells in repeated Plasmodium falciparum infection (dated by TCRdb to the early 2020s). Vgamma9/Vdelta2+ and Vdelta2-negative gammadelta T cell populations were flow-sorted from peripheral blood mononuclear cells for bulk TCR repertoire analysis. The library was generated by multiplex PCR. The data were produced on an Illumina MiSeq. TCRdb called clones afresh from the public reads with CATT; identical DNA rows were later merged. The sample records roughly 90,000 delta-chain clones, almost 1.5% of which are singletons. Clones ranked in the top ten supply under 10% of the sample. The sequenced material came from gamma-delta T cells from blood. The source of these receptors is a pool of human donors (malaria-infected and uninfected, not separated).

With regard to this clone: TCRdb's entry gives the protein of a much larger clone, which mismatches this DNA's translation at residue 8, likely from a read error; the protein reported here is translated from the DNA. The chain employs TRDV1 and TRDJ1; 8 bases agree with TRDD2. TCRdb lists no J gene, so it was determined here by aligning the DNA to germline. CDR1 TSWWSYY and CDR2 QGS come from the germline V gene. The CDR3 extends over 19 amino acids. V gave up 2 bases and J gave up 9 bases; unmatched junction bases: 23. The CDR3 DNA reads as TGTGCTCTTGGGGAATTTAGTTCCTCCTTCCTATCCAAGGCTGGAGAACTCATCTTT. This translates into CALGEFSSSFLSKAGELIF.

Notes on this clone: TCRdb's entry gives the protein of a much larger clone, which mismatches this DNA's translation at residue 20, likely from a read error; the protein reported here is translated from the DNA. Distinct nucleotide sequences in the sample also encode this CDR3. This chain's CDR3 is CALGELVPSYKLASTGGYAVTLIF. As DNA, the CDR3 is TGTGCTCTTGGGGAACTAGTCCCTAGCTATAAGCTAGCATCGACTGGGGGATACGCTGTAACACTCATCTTT. This chain joins TRDV1 and TRDJ1, with 13 positions matching TRDD3. The CDR3 has 24 amino acids. Germline lookup yields CDR1 TSWWSYY and CDR2 QGS. V shed 0 bases and J 10 bases; nucleotides not matched to a gene: 32.

As concerns this clone: The TCRdb protein, from a much larger clone, departs from this DNA's translation at residue 6, likely by read error; the protein shown derives from the DNA. CDR3 residues: CALGEPPRNWGLLIF. CDR3 DNA sequence: TGTGCTCTTGGGGAACCTCCCCGGAACTGGGGTTTACTCATCTTT. V is TRDV1 and J is TRDJ1, with 7 nucleotides matching TRDD3. TCRdb does not report a J gene; here it was assigned by matching the DNA to germline references. The germline V gene encodes CDR1 TSWWSYY and CDR2 QGS. V lost 1 base and J lost 10; bases outside the gene matches: 12. The CDR3 is 15 residues long.

Concerning this clone: Only one base separates this from a far larger clonotype, so it likely reflects a read error. Other DNA sequences in the sample encode the same CDR3. The chain uses TRDV2 and TRDJ3; 13 nucleotides line up with TRDD3. The J gene, left out of TCRdb, was set here by checking the DNA against germline. The CDR3 contains 22 residues. Per germline, CDR1 GEAIGNYY and CDR2 EKD. CDR3 residues: CACDIKYWGIRLRSWDTRQMFF. Here the CDR3 DNA reads TGCGCCTGTGACATAAAGTACTGGGGGATACGACTCCGGTCCTGGGACACCCGACAGATGTTTTTC.

This clone was seen a handful of times. The protein TCRdb lists belongs to a much larger clone and differs from this DNA's translation at residue 5, which points to a read error; the protein shown is made from the DNA. V is TRDV1 and J is TRDJ1; 12 positions agree with TRDD3. Germline lookup yields CDR1 TSWWSYY and CDR2 QGS. The CDR3 length is 22 residues. V dropped 4 bases and J dropped 2; count of bases not matched to a gene: 23. The chain's CDR3 is CALGGLIARALTGGYQTDKLIF. The CDR3, as DNA: TGTGCTCTTGGGGGACTTATAGCTCGAGCTCTAACTGGGGGATACCAAACCGATAAACTCATCTTT.

This clone turned up a few times. A much larger clone differs from this one at a single base, so this may be a read error. The identical CDR3 is also encoded by other nucleotide sequences in the sample. The J gene is TRDJ2, the V gene TRDV2; a weak D match, TRDD3 (5 bases). In germline, CDR1 is GEAIGNYY, CDR2 EKD. The CDR3 sequence is 16 residues long. The CDR3 region has the DNA TGTGCCTGCGACATAATTGGGGTGGGAGAGACAGCGCAACTCTTCTTT. Its translation: CACDIIGVGETAQLFF.

As concerns this clone: This DNA's translation differs at residue 3 from TCRdb's protein, which comes from a much larger clone; a read error is likely, and the protein shown is translated from the DNA. Other nucleotide sequences in the sample specify the same CDR3. For the CDR3, the DNA is TGTGCCCGTGACCCCCTTCTGGGGTTCACCGATAAACTCATCTTT. It translates to CARDPLLGFTDKLIF. The chain recombines TRDV2 with TRDJ1; a weak D match, TRDD3 (6 bases). No J gene was available from TCRdb, and it was assigned here by a germline match of the DNA. CDR1 and CDR2 (germline): GEAIGNYY, EKD. The CDR3 totals 15 residues.

On this clone: This likely traces to a read error, being one base from a far larger clone. Other DNA sequences in this sample translate to the same CDR3. A V gene of TRDV2 was called, but no J gene was assigned; no DNA check was done on the table's D call, TRDD3. From germline, CDR1 is GEAIGNYY and CDR2 EKD. CDR3 length: 23 residues. The CDR3 loop reads CACDTGDWGISRTSSWDTRQMFF. For the CDR3, the DNA is TGTGCCTGTGACACCGGGGACTGGGGGATATCGCGGACCAGCTCCTGGGACACCCGACAGATGTTCTTC.

Regarding this clone: With only one base between it and a far larger clone, this is likely a read error. The sample contains more than one DNA sequence encoding this CDR3. The gene calls are TRDV2 and TRDJ1; possibly TRDD2 for D (5 bases). TCRdb lists no J gene, so it was determined here by aligning the DNA to germline. Trimming took off 3 bases at V and 1 base at J, with 20 bases between the two ends. The CDR3 covers 17 residues. CDR1 GEAIGNYY and CDR2 EKD come from the germline V gene. The CDR3 DNA sequence: TGTGCCTGTGACGGCCCCTACGGGCCAGGGCGCACCGATAAACTCATCTTT. It yields the protein CACDGPYGPGRTDKLIF.

As to this clone: TCRdb shows a much larger clone's protein in place of this DNA's translation, and the two differ at residue 10, likely through a read error; the protein shown is translated from the DNA. This sequence joins TRDV1 and TRDJ1, with 7 bases that match TRDD3. The CDR3 length is 22 residues. The germline V gene has CDR1 TSWWSYY and CDR2 QGS. Losses at the gene ends were 7 bases for V and 0 bases for J; bases not matched to a gene: 29. The CDR3 protein is CALEAPPSHAGGRQLYTDKLIF. CDR3 nucleotide sequence: TGTGCTCTTGAGGCCCCGCCGTCCCATGCTGGGGGCCGACAACTGTACACCGATAAACTCATCTTT.

This clone counts as medium-sized (0.01 to 0.1%). The sample contains more than one DNA sequence encoding this CDR3. This sequence joins TRDV2 and TRDJ1; TRDD3 is a possible D gene (6 bases). Trimming pared 4 bases from V and 4 bases from J, leaving 33 bases between. The CDR3 totals 20 residues. Germline V gene lookup returns CDR1 GEAIGNYY and CDR2 EKD. The CDR3 protein is CACDPIKTPGTGKLLDKLIF. The CDR3 coding sequence is TGTGCCTGTGATCCCATTAAAACCCCGGGTACTGGGAAGTTACTCGATAAACTCATCTTT.

This clone was observed a handful of times. A read error likely explains why the TCRdb protein, taken from a much larger clone, differs from this DNA's translation at residue 14; the protein shown is translated from the DNA. The rearrangement joins TRDV1 to TRDJ1; 10 nucleotides match TRDD3. The J gene was missing in TCRdb and was found by matching the end of the DNA to germline. Losses at the gene ends were 8 bases for V and 3 bases for J; bases not matched to a gene: 21. Germline-derived CDR1 and CDR2 are TSWWSYY and QGS. CDR3 length equals 19 residues. The CDR3 sequence: CALTLKFPGGYAVADKLIF. The CDR3 DNA is TGTGCTCTTACATTAAAATTCCCAGGGGGATACGCGGTTGCCGATAAACTCATCTTT.

This clone was counted a few times. This is likely an artifact of a read error, given a far larger clone one base away. Different DNA sequences within this sample yield the same CDR3. The genes are TRDV1 and TRDJ1; D is possibly TRDD3 (5 bases). Germline V gene lookup returns CDR1 TSWWSYY and CDR2 QGS. The CDR3 has 13 amino acids. In DNA, the CDR3 is TGTGCCCTTGGGGACCTGCCCCCGGATAAACTCATCTTT. It codes for CALGDLPPDKLIF.

The table lists this clone with many counts. The translation of this DNA and the TCRdb protein of a much larger clone differ at residue 14, probably owing to a read error; the protein shown here is translated from the DNA. This chain connects TRDV2 to TRDJ1; D unclear. TCRdb offers no J gene call, so here the DNA was matched to germline to obtain one. CDR1 is GEAIGNYY, CDR2 EKD, per germline. This CDR3 contains 17 residues. CDR3 protein: CACDTVDKGTHTDRLIF. In DNA, the CDR3 is TGTGCCTGTGACACCGTCGATAAAGGTACACACACCGATAGACTCATCTTT.

This clone has at least ten counts. TCRdb's protein, taken from a much larger clone, differs from this DNA's translation at residue 17, likely owing to a read error; the protein displayed comes from the DNA. J is TRDJ1 and V is TRDV1; D is unclear. In germline, CDR1 is TSWWSYY, CDR2 QGS. This CDR3 is built from 19 residues. As DNA, the CDR3 is TGTGCTCTTGGGGAACTAAGACCAGCCCGACCCTTGTACACCGATAAACCCATCTTT. Protein: CALGELRPARPLYTDKPIF.

A word on this clone: TCRdb's listed protein matches a much larger clone and diverges from this DNA's translation at residue 12, likely through a read error; the protein shown comes from the DNA. V and J are TRDV1 and TRDJ1; the match to TRDD3 covers 8 bases. Trimming removed 4 bases from V and 1 base from J; junction bases left unmatched: 23. CDR3 length: 21 amino acids. The germline CDR1 and CDR2 sequences are TSWWSYY and QGS. The CDR3 DNA reads as TGTGCTCTTGGGGTTTCCTCCTCGACTGGGGGGACACGGCCTATCACCGATAAACTCATCTTT. Translation: CALGVSSSTGGTRPITDKLIF.

In this sample, this clone turned up a few times. A far bigger clonotype differs at one base, so this is likely a read error. Other DNA sequences in this sample translate to the same CDR3. This sequence joins TRDV1 and TRDJ2; D is unresolved. TCRdb leaves out the J gene; it was filled in here by matching the DNA to germline. V lost 2 bases and J 1 base, leaving 26 bases between the germline ends. Germline CDR1 reads TSWWSYY; CDR2 reads QGS. The CDR3 is 21 residues long. The CDR3 loop reads CALGELRRLVHLTGLTAQLFF. CDR3 sequence (DNA): TGTGCTCTTGGGGAATTACGACGGCTGGTGCATTTAACAGGTTTGACAGCACAACTCTTCTTT.

Regarding this clone: The TCRdb protein, from a much larger clone, departs from this DNA's translation at residue 11, likely by read error; the protein shown derives from the DNA. This rearrangement joins TRDV3 to TRDJ1, with 9 bases matching TRDD3. In the absence of a J gene in TCRdb, the DNA was matched to germline to assign it here. CDR3 length: 16 amino acids. V was clipped by 5 bases and J by 5 bases; unmatched bases: 18. Germline CDR1 reads TVYSNPD; CDR2 reads GDNSRS (reference sequence). The DNA of the CDR3 is TGTGCCGTTTTTGGACTTCGGGGGGATACCTTTGATAAACTCATCTTT. Protein sequence: CAVFGLRGDTFDKLIF.

A note on this clone: Given a much more abundant clone one base away, this may be a read error. This rearrangement joins TRDV1 to TRDJ1; D is possibly TRDD3 (6 bases). The J gene is not listed in TCRdb, so it was assigned here from a DNA match to germline. The germline V and J ends were trimmed by 0 bases and 3 bases, with 14 bases remaining between them. The CDR3 length is 16 residues. CDR1 and CDR2 (germline): TSWWSYY, QGS. The CDR3 spells CALGELRNGGADKLIF. CDR3 nucleotide sequence: TGTGCTCTTGGGGAACTTCGGAATGGGGGGGCCGATAAACTCATCTTT.